The 2 T cell receptor beta chains below were found in one sample sequenced in a study of Ad26.COV2.S vaccination and SARS-CoV-2 variants. Documented treatment: around 19 received Ad26.COV2.S at low or high dose, single or two shots; about 5 received placebo; per-sample allocation not given. Sampling took place 63 days after the first vaccine or placebo injection. The repertoire was sequenced with immunoSEQ multiplex PCR; TCRdb's copy has only in-frame clones and lacks some. The data show roughly 300,000 clones, with 88% seen just once and roughly 6% held by the top ten. Sequencing was performed on peripheral blood, taken in a trial of Ad26.COV2.S vaccine versus placebo. The source is a person aged 18 to 65 who received the Ad26.COV2.S COVID-19 vaccine or a placebo.

The chain combines TRBV7-3 with TRBJ2-3, with 10 bases matching TRBD2. This CDR3 spans 15 amino acids. Trimming took 8 bases from V and 6 from J; bases not matched to a gene: 11. Germline values: CDR1 SGHTA, CDR2 FQGTGA. The CDR3: CASGSLAGEVDTQYF. CDR3 DNA: TGTGCCAGCGGCTCCCTAGCGGGAGAGGTCGATACGCAGTATTTT. The variable domain in full, completed from reference TRBV7-3 and TRBJ2-3, reads GAGVSQTPSNKVTEKGKYVELRCDPISGHTALYWYRQSLGQGPEFLIYFQGTGAADDSGLPNDRFFAVRPEGSVSTLKIQRTERGDSAVYLCASGSLAGEVDTQYFGPGTRLTVL.

The chain recombines TRBV5-1 with TRBJ2-3, with 8 bases that match TRBD2. The CDR3 length is 14 residues. Germline V gene lookup returns CDR1 SGHRS and CDR2 YFSETQ. The ends lost 3 bases at V and 4 bases at J; junction bases unmatched: 4. CDR3 DNA: TGCGCCAGCAGCTCCGGGACTAGGGCAGATACGCAGTATTTT. This translates into CASSSGTRADTQYF.